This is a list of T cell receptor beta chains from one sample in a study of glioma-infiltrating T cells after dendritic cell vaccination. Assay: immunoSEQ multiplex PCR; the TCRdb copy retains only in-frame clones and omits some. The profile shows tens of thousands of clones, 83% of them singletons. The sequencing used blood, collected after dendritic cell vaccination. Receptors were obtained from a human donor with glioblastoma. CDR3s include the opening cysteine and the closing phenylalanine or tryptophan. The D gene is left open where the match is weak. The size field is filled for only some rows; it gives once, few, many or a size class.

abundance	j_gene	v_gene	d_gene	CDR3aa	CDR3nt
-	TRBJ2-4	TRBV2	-	CASSEVGGQENIQYF	TGTGCCAGCAGTGAAGTGGGGGGGCAGGAGAACATTCAGTACTTC
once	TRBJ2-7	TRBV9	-	CASSVGVSYEQYF	TGTGCCAGCAGCGTAGGAGTATCCTACGAGCAGTACTTC
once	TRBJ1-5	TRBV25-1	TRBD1	CASRGQGNNQPQHF	TGTGCCAGCAGGGGACAGGGGAACAATCAGCCCCAGCATTTT
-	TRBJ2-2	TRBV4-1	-	CASSQDVPGNTGELFF	TGCGCCAGCAGCCAAGACGTGCCAGGGAACACCGGGGAGCTGTTTTTT
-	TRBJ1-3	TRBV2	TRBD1	CASGDWTGTGNTIYF	TGTGCCAGCGGAGACTGGACAGGAACTGGAAACACCATATATTTT
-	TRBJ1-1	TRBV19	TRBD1	CARGTGKLRGCSFF	TGTGCCCGGGGGACAGGAAAGCTGAGGGGGTGCTCTTTCTTT
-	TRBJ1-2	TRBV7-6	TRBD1	CASSVGQAYGYTF	TGTGCCAGCAGCGTTGGACAGGCCTATGGCTACACCTTC
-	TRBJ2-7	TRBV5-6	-	CASSGLGGYEQYF	TGTGCCAGCAGCGGCCTCGGGGGTTACGAGCAGTACTTC
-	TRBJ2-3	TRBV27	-	CASGLGEGTQYF	TGTGCCAGCGGCCTAGGCGAGGGTACGCAGTATTTT
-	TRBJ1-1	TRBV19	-	CASSLGNPGAEAFF	TGTGCCAGTAGTCTGGGCAACCCAGGGGCTGAAGCTTTCTTT
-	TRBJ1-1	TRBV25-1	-	CASSEGVQGTEAFF	TGTGCCAGCAGTGAAGGGGTTCAGGGCACTGAAGCTTTCTTT
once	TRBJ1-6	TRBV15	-	CATSRALNSPLHF	TGTGCCACCAGCCGCGCTTTGAATTCACCCCTCCACTTT
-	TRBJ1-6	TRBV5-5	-	CASSQVIGQIYNSPLHF	TGTGCCAGCAGCCAAGTCATAGGACAGATCTATAATTCACCCCTCCACTTT
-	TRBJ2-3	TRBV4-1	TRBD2	CASSQDPDLAGSFTDTQYF	TGCGCCAGCAGCCAAGACCCGGACCTAGCGGGGAGTTTCACAGATACGCAGTATTTT
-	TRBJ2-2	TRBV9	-	CASTPEGQGNTGELFF	TGTGCCAGCACCCCCGAAGGGCAGGGGAACACCGGGGAGCTGTTTTTT
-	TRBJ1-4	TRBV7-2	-	CASSLAGGSNEKLFF	TGTGCCAGCAGCTTAGCGGGGGGAAGTAATGAAAAACTGTTTTTT
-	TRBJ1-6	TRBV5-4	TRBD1	CASSLAGTDNSPLHF	TGTGCCAGCAGCTTGGCCGGGACAGATAATTCACCCCTCCACTTT
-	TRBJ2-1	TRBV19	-	CASSTRNNEQFF	TGTGCCAGTAGTACCAGGAACAATGAGCAGTTCTTC
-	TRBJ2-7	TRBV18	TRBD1	CASSPGTGDDEQYF	TGTGCCAGCTCACCCGGGACAGGGGATGACGAGCAGTACTTC
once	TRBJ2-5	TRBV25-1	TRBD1	CASSDRTGEETQHF	TGTGCCAGCAGTGACAGGACAGGGGAAGAGACCCAGCACTTC
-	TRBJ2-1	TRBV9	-	CASSASQSGEQFF	TGTGCCAGCAGCGCATCACAGAGTGGTGAGCAGTTCTTC
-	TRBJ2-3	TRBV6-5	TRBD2	CASSILAGVADTQYF	TGTGCCAGCAGTATACTAGCGGGGGTCGCAGATACGCAGTATTTT